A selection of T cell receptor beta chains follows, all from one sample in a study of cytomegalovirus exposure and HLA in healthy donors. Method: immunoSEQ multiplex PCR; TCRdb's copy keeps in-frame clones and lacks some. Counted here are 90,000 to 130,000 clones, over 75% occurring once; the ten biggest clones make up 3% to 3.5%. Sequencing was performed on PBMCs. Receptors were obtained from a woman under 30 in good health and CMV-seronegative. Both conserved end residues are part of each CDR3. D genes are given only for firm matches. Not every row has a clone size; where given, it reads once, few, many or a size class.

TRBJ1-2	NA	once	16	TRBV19	CASSIIFDSSRYGYTF	TGTGCCAGTAGTATAATCTTCGACAGCTCTAGGTATGGCTACACCTTC
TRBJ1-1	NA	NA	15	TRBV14	CASSRLEGVLTEAFF	TGTGCCAGCAGCCGACTCGAGGGGGTTCTCACTGAAGCTTTCTTT
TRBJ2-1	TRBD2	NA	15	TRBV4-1	CASSHLAGAYNEQFF	TGCGCCAGCAGCCACCTAGCGGGGGCTTACAATGAGCAGTTCTTC
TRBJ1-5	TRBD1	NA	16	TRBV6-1	CASSERDREGDQPQHF	TGTGCCAGCAGTGAAAGGGACAGGGAGGGGGATCAGCCCCAGCATTTT
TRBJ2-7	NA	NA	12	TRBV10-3	CAISEGTGEQYF	TGTGCCATCAGTGAAGGCACAGGCGAGCAGTACTTC
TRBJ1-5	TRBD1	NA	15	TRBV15	CATSSGTGDHQPQHF	TGTGCCACCAGCAGCGGGACAGGGGATCATCAGCCCCAGCATTTT
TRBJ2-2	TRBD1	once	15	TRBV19	CASSSDRGLPGELFF	TGTGCCAGTAGTAGTGACAGGGGGCTTCCCGGGGAGCTGTTTTTT
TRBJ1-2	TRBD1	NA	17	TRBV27	CASSSHRGLGEVYGYTF	TGTGCCAGCAGTTCCCACAGGGGACTCGGAGAGGTCTATGGCTACACCTTC
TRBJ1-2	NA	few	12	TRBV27	CASGAANYGYTF	TGTGCCAGCGGGGCAGCTAACTATGGCTACACCTTC
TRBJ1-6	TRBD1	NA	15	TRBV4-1	CASSRDRSENSPLHF	TGCGCCAGCAGCCGGGACAGGTCGGAGAATTCACCCCTCCACTTT
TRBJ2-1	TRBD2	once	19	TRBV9	CASSLAIAGGLSGYNEQFF	TGTGCCAGCAGCCTAGCGATAGCGGGGGGGCTCTCTGGGTACAATGAGCAGTTCTTC
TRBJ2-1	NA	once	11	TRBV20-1	CSARPQIEQFF	TGCAGTGCTAGACCGCAGATTGAGCAGTTCTTC
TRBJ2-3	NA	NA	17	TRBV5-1	CASSLAVGDIDTDTQYF	TGCGCCAGCAGCTTGGCGGTGGGGGACATAGACACAGATACGCAGTATTTT
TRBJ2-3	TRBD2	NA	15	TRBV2	CASNVRLASTDTQYF	TGTGCCAGCAATGTTAGACTAGCGAGCACAGATACGCAGTATTTT
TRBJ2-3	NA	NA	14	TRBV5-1	CASSLGGNTDTQYF	TGCGCCAGCAGCTTGGGAGGGAACACAGATACGCAGTATTTT
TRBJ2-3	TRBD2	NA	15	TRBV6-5	CASSRLAGGADTQYF	TGTGCCAGCAGTCGACTAGCGGGGGGAGCAGATACGCAGTATTTT
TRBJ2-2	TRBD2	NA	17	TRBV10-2	CASSGRSGGRLAGELFF	TGCGCCAGCAGTGGACGGTCGGGGGGGAGGTTAGCCGGGGAGCTGTTTTTT
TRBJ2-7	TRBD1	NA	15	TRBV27	CASSPRDRRTYEQYF	TGTGCCAGCAGCCCCCGGGACAGGAGAACCTACGAGCAGTACTTC
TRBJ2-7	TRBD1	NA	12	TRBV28	CASSTGGYEQYF	TGTGCCAGTTCGACAGGGGGCTACGAGCAGTACTTC
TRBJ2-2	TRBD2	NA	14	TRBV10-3	CAILAGGIGGELFF	TGTGCCATCCTAGCGGGGGGGATCGGTGGGGAGCTGTTTTTT
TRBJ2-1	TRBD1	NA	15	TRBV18	CASSLGTGQHNEQFF	TGTGCCAGCTCACTCGGGACAGGACAACACAATGAGCAGTTCTTC
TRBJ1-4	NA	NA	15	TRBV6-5	CASSYSGETNEKLFF	TGTGCCAGCAGTTACTCGGGCGAAACTAATGAAAAACTGTTTTTT
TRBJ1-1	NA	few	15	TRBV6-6	CASSYSQQGNTEAFF	TGTGCCAGCAGTTACTCTCAACAGGGGAACACTGAAGCTTTCTTT
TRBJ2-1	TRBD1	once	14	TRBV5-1	CASSRTEGGQGLFF	TGCGCCAGCAGCCGTACCGAAGGGGGACAGGGACTGTTCTTC
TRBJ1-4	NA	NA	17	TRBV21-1	CASSGALATSANEKLFF	TGTGCCAGCAGTGGTGCGCTAGCTACAAGTGCTAATGAAAAACTGTTTTTT
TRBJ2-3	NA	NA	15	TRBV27	CASSAGTPVPDTQYF	TGTGCCAGCAGTGCCGGGACACCCGTCCCAGATACGCAGTATTTT
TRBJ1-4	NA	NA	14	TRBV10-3	CAITPRGTNEKLFF	TGTGCCATCACTCCCCGCGGCACTAATGAAAAACTGTTTTTT
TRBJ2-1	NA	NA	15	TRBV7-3	CASSLIGGEPHEQFF	TGTGCCAGCAGCTTAATTGGCGGGGAGCCTCATGAGCAGTTCTTC
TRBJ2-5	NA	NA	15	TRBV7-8	CASSLAGQYQETQYF	TGTGCCAGCAGCTTAGCGGGGCAATACCAAGAGACCCAGTACTTC
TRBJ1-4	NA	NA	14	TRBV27	CASSLASSNEKLFF	TGTGCCAGCAGTTTGGCATCGTCTAATGAAAAACTGTTTTTT
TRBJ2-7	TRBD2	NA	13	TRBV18	CASSRGGSYEQYF	TGTGCCAGCTCACGGGGGGGATCCTACGAGCAGTACTTC
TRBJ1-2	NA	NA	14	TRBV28	CASGQSSQGIGYTF	TGTGCCAGCGGTCAGTCGTCCCAGGGTATAGGCTACACCTTC
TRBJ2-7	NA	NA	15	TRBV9	CASSPGQLGSYEQYF	TGTGCCAGCAGCCCCGGACAGCTGGGCTCCTACGAGCAGTACTTC
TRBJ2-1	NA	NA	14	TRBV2	CASWVGVMGNEQFF	TGTGCCAGCTGGGTCGGGGTGATGGGCAATGAGCAGTTCTTC
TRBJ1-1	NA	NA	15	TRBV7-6	CASSPRRTANTEAFF	TGTGCCAGCAGCCCTAGGCGGACAGCGAACACTGAAGCTTTCTTT
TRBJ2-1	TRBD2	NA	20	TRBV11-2	CASSLEVPGDGLAVYNEQFF	TGTGCCAGCAGCTTAGAGGTTCCGGGGGACGGACTAGCGGTCTACAATGAGCAGTTCTTC
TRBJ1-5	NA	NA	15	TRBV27	CASSPPGSGRQPQHF	TGTGCCAGCAGCCCGCCCGGGTCCGGCCGACAGCCCCAGCATTTT
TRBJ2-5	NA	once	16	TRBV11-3	CASSLDGGAGMQTQYF	TGTGCCAGCAGCTTAGATGGGGGGGCCGGGATGCAGACCCAGTACTTC
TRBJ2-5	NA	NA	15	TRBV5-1	CASSLSSRQKETQYF	TGCGCCAGCAGCTTGTCCTCCCGACAGAAAGAGACCCAGTACTTC
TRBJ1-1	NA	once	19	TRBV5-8	CASRYAGPELRGWNTEAFF	TGTGCCAGCAGATACGCCGGGCCCGAACTCCGGGGGTGGAACACTGAAGCTTTCTTT
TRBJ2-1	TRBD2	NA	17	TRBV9	CASSVGTSGEKYNEQFF	TGTGCCAGCAGCGTCGGGACTAGCGGGGAGAAGTACAATGAGCAGTTCTTC
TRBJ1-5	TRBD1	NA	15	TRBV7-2	CASSLDRGPRGAQHF	TGTGCCAGCAGCTTAGACAGGGGCCCGCGTGGTGCCCAGCATTTT
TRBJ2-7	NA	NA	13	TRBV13	CASSLGTRDEQYF	TGTGCCAGCAGCTTAGGGACTAGGGACGAGCAGTACTTC
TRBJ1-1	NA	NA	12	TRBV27	CASRGGPFEAFF	TGTGCCAGCAGGGGGGGGCCGTTTGAAGCTTTCTTT
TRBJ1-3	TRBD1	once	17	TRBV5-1	CASSSEAQGASGNTIYF	TGCGCCAGCAGCTCGGAAGCACAGGGGGCATCCGGAAACACCATATATTTT
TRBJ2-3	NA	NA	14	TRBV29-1	CSVAGTYGTDTQYF	TGCAGCGTTGCTGGGACATATGGCACAGATACGCAGTATTTT
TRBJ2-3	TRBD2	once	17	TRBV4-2	CASSQVSGGAGTDTQYF	TGTGCCAGCAGCCAAGTCAGCGGGGGGGCTGGCACAGATACGCAGTATTTT
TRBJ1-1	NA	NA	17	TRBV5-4	CASSLAVGGAPNTEAFF	TGTGCCAGCAGCTTGGCCGTCGGCGGCGCCCCGAACACTGAAGCTTTCTTT
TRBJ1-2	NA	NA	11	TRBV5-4	CASSVNNGYTF	TGTGCCAGCAGCGTTAATAATGGCTACACCTTC
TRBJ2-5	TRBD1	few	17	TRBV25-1	CASSERRVDRGQETQYF	TGTGCCAGCAGTGAGCGCAGAGTAGACAGGGGGCAAGAGACCCAGTACTTC
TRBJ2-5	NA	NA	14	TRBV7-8	CASSLGRGAETQYF	TGTGCCAGCAGCTTAGGCAGGGGGGCAGAGACCCAGTACTTC
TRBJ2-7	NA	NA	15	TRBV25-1	CASSGKEGRTYEQYF	TGTGCCAGCAGTGGGAAGGAGGGCCGAACCTACGAGCAGTACTTC
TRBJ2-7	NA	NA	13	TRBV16	CASSQSGLNEQYF	TGTGCCAGCAGCCAATCGGGCCTTAACGAGCAGTACTTC
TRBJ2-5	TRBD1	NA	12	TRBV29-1	CSVQQGIETQYF	TGCAGCGTCCAACAGGGGATAGAGACCCAGTACTTC
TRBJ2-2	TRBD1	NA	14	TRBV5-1	CASSPTGGLGELFF	TGCGCCAGCAGCCCTACAGGGGGTCTAGGGGAGCTGTTTTTT
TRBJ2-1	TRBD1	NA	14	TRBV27	CASSSGTVYNEQFF	TGTGCCAGCAGCTCCGGGACAGTTTACAATGAGCAGTTCTTC
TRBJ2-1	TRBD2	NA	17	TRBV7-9	CASSFVGTSGGADEQFF	TGTGCCAGCAGCTTCGTGGGGACTAGCGGGGGGGCCGATGAGCAGTTCTTC
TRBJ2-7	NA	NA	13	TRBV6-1	CASSGRGGYEQYF	TGTGCCAGCAGTGGGAGGGGTGGATACGAGCAGTACTTC
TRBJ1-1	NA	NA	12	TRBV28	CASSLQYTEAFF	TGTGCCAGCAGTTTGCAGTACACTGAAGCTTTCTTT